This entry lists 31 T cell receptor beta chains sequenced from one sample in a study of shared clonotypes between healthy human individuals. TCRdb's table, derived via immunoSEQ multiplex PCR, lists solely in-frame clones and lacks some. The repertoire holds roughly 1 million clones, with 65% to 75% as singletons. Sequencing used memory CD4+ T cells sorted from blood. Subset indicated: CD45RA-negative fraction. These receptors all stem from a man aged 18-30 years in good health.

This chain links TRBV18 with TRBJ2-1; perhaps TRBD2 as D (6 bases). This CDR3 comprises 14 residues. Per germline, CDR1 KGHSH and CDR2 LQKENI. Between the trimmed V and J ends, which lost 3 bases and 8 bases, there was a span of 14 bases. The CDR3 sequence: CASSPRRGIYEQFF. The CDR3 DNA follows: TGTGCCAGCTCACCTCGGCGGGGTATCTATGAGCAGTTCTTC. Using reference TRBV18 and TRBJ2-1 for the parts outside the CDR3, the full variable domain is NAGVMQNPRHLVRRRGQEARLRCSPMKGHSHVYWYRQLPEEGLKFMVYLQKENIIDESGMPKERFSAEFPKEGPSILRIQQVVRGDSAAYFCASSPRRGIYEQFFGPGTRLTVL.

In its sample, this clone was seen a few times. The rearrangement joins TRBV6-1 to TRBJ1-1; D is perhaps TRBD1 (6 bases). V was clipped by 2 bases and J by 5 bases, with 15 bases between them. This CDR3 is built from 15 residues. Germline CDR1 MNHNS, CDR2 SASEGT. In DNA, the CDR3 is TGTGCCAGCAGTGAATTCTCACAGGGAAGGACTGAAGCTTTCTTT. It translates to CASSEFSQGRTEAFF.

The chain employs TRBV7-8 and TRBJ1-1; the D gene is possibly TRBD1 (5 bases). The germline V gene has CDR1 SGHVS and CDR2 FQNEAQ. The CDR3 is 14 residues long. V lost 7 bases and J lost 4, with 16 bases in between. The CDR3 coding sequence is TGTGCCAGCATCCTTAGTGAGGGGTCCACTGAAGCTTTCTTT. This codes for CASILSEGSTEAFF.

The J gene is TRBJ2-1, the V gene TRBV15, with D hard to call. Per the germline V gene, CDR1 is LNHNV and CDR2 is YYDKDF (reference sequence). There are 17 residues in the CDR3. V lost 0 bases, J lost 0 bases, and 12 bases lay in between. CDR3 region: CATSRESSVGSYNEQFF. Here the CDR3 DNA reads TGTGCCACCAGCAGAGAATCGAGCGTTGGCTCCTACAATGAGCAGTTCTTC.

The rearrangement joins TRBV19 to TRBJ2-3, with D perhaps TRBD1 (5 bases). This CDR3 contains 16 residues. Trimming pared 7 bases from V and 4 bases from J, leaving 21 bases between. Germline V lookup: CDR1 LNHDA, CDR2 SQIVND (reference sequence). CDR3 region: CASTKSRVSAADTQYF. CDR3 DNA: TGTGCCAGTACCAAAAGCAGGGTCAGTGCCGCAGATACGCAGTATTTT.

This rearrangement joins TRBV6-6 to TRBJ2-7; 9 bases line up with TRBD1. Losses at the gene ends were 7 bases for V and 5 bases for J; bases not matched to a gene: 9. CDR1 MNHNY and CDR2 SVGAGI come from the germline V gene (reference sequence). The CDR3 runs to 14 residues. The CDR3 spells CASNIGTGFDEQYF. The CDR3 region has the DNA TGTGCCAGCAATATAGGGACAGGGTTTGACGAGCAGTACTTC.

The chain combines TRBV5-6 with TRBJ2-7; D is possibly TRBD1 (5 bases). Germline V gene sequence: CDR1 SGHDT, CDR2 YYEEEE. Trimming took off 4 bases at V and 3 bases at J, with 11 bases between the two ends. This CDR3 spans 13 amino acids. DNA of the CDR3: TGTGCCAGCAGCCCAGGGATCGTCTACGAGCAGTACTTC. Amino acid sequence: CASSPGIVYEQYF.

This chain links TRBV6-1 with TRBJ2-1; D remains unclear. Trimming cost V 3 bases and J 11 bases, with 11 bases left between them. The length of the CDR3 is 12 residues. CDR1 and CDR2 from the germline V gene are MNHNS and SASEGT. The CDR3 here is CASSDGLTKQFF. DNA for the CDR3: TGTGCCAGCAGTGATGGCCTCACGAAGCAGTTCTTC.

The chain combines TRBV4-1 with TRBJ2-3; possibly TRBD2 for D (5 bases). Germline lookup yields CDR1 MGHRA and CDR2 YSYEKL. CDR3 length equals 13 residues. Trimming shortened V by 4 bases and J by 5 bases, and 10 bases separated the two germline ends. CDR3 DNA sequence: TGCGCCAGCAGCCGGACTGGCGGAGATACGCAGTATTTT. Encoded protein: CASSRTGGDTQYF.

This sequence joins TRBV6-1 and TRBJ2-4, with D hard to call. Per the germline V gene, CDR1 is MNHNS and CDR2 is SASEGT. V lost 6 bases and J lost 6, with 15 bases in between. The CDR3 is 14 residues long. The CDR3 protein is CASSPDGTRNIQYF. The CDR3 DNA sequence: TGTGCCAGCAGCCCGGACGGAACCCGAAACATTCAGTACTTC.

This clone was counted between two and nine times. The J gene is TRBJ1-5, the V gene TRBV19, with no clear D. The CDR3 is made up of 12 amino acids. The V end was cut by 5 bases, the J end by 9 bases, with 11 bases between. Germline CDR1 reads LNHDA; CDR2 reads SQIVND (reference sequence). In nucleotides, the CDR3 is TGTGCCAGTAGTCCAAGTATTGGGCCCCAGCATTTT. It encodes CASSPSIGPQHF.

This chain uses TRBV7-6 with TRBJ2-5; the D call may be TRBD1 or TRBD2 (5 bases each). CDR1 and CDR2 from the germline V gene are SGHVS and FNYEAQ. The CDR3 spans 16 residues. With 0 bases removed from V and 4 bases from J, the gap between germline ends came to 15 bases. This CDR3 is CASSLALGVGAETQYF. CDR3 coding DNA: TGTGCCAGCAGCTTAGCTTTGGGGGTGGGAGCAGAGACCCAGTACTTC.

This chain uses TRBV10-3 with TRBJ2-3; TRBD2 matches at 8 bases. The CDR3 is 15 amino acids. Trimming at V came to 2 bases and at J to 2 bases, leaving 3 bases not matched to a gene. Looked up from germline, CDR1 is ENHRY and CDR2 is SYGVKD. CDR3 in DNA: TGTGCCATCAGTGAGAGAGCGGGGGACACAGATACGCAGTATTTT. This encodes CAISERAGDTDTQYF.

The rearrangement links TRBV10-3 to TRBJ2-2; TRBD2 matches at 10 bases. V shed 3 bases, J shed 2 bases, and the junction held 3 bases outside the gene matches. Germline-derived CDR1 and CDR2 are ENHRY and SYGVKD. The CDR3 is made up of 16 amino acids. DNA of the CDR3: TGTGCCATCAGTGATACTAGCGGGATTAACACCGGGGAGCTGTTTTTT. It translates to CAISDTSGINTGELFF.

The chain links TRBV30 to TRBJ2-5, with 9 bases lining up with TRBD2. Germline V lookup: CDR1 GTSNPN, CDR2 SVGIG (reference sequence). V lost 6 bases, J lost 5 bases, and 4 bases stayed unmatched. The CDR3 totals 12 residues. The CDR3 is CACSGSSETQYF. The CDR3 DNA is TGTGCCTGTAGCGGGAGTAGTGAGACCCAGTACTTC.

For the CDR3, the DNA is TGCGCCAGCAGCCACTGGACAGGGGACACACAAGGAGCTTTCTTT. It is translated as CASSHWTGDTQGAFF. The gene calls are TRBV5-1 and TRBJ1-1; 9 bases agree with TRBD1. There are 15 residues in the CDR3. The ends lost 4 bases at V and 10 bases at J; junction bases unmatched: 14. Germline V gene sequence: CDR1 SGHRS, CDR2 YFSETQ. The full variable domain, completed using reference TRBV5-1 and TRBJ1-1, is KAGVTQTPRYLIKTRGQQVTLSCSPISGHRSVSWYQQTPGQGLQFLFEYFSETQRNKGNFPGRFSGRQFSNSRSEMNVSTLELGDSALYLCASSHWTGDTQGAFFGQGTRLTVV.

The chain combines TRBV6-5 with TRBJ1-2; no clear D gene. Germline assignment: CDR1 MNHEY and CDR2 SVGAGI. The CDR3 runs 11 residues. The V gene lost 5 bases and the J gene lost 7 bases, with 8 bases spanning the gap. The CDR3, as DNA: TGTGCCAGCAGTGAATTGGGTGGCTACACCTTC. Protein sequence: CASSELGGYTF.

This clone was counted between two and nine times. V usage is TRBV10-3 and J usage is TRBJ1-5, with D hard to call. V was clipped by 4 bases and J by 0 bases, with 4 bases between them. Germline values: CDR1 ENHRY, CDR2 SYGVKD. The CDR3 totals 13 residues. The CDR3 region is CAISGSSNQPQHF. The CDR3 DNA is TGTGCCATCAGTGGTTCTAGCAATCAGCCCCAGCATTTT.

Written as DNA, the CDR3 is TGTGCCAGCAGCCGGGGGGGCTCACTCAATGAGCAGTTCTTC. Its protein is CASSRGGSLNEQFF. This sequence joins TRBV4-2 and TRBJ2-1; perhaps TRBD2 as D (7 bases). The V and J ends lost 4 bases and 6 bases respectively, with 13 bases between them. CDR3 size: 14 residues. CDR1 and CDR2 (germline): LGHNA, YNFKEQ.

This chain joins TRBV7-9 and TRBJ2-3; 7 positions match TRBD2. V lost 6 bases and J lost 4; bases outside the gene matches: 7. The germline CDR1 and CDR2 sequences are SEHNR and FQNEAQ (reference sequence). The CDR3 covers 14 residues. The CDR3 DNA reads TGTGCCAGCAGTAGGGAGGGTGTCGCAGATACGCAGTATTTT. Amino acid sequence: CASSREGVADTQYF.

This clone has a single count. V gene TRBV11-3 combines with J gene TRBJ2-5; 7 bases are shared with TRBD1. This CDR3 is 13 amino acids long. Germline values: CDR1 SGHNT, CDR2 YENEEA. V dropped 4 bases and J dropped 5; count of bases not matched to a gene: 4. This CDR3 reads CASSSKQGETQYF. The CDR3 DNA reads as TGTGCCAGCAGCTCTAAACAGGGGGAGACCCAGTACTTC.

The DNA of the CDR3 is TGTGCCGCAACCTCCGGGACTAGCGGCAATGAGCAGTTCTTC. It translates to CAATSGTSGNEQFF. The chain is built from TRBV10-3 and TRBJ2-1; 11 nucleotides align to TRBD2. The CDR3 spans 14 residues. The germline gives CDR1 ENHRY, CDR2 SYGVKD. J gave up 6 bases and V 11 bases, and 9 bases lay outside the gene matches.

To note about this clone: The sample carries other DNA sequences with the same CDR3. CDR3 region: CASSISSGTGELFF. CDR3 in DNA: TGTGCCAGTAGTATCTCTAGCGGCACCGGGGAGCTGTTTTTT. V usage is TRBV19 and J usage is TRBJ2-2; TRBD2 matches 7 bases. With 3 bases clipped from V and 4 bases from J, the junction kept 2 bases outside the gene matches. Germline CDR1 and CDR2: LNHDA and SQIVND (reference sequence). The CDR3 covers 14 residues.

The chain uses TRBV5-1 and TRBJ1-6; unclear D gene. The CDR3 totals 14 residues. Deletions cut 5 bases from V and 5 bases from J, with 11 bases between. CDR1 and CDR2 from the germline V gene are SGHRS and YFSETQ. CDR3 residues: CASSVGQNNSPLHF. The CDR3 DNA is TGCGCCAGCAGTGTCGGGCAGAATAATTCACCCCTCCACTTT.

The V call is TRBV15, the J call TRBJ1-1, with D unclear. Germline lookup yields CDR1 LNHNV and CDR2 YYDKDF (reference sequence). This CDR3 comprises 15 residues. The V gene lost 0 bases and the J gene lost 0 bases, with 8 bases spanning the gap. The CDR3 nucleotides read TGTGCCACCAGCAGAGATCGGTTGCTGAACACTGAAGCTTTCTTT. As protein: CATSRDRLLNTEAFF.

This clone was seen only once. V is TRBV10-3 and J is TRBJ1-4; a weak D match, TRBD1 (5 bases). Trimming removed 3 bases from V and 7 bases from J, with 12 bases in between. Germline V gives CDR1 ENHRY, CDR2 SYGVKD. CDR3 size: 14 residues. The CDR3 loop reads CAISEVGPGEKLFF. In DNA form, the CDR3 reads TGTGCCATCAGTGAAGTGGGGCCGGGTGAAAAACTGTTTTTT.

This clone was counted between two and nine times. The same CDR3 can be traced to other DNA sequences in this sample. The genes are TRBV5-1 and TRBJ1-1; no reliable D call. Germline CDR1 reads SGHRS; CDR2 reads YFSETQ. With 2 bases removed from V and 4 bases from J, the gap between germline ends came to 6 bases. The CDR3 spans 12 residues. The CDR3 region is CASSLPGTEAFF. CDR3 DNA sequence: TGCGCCAGCAGCTTACCCGGCACTGAAGCTTTCTTT. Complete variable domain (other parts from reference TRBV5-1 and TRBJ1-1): KAGVTQTPRYLIKTRGQQVTLSCSPISGHRSVSWYQQTPGQGLQFLFEYFSETQRNKGNFPGRFSGRQFSNSRSEMNVSTLELGDSALYLCASSLPGTEAFFGQGTRLTVV.

DNA of the CDR3: TGTGCCAGCAGCTTAGATGACGGGCCAGGGTCGGGTACGCAGTATTTT. Protein product: CASSLDDGPGSGTQYF. This rearrangement joins TRBV11-3 to TRBJ2-3; D is perhaps TRBD1 (5 bases). This CDR3 has 16 amino acids. CDR1 SGHNT and CDR2 YENEEA come from the germline V gene. Trimming cost V 0 bases and J 8 bases, with 18 bases left between them. Looking up the rest from reference TRBV11-3 and TRBJ2-3 gives the full variable domain: EAGVVQSPRYKIIEKKQPVAFWCNPISGHNTLYWYLQNLGQGPELLIRYENEEAVDDSQLPKDRFSAERLKGVDSTLKIQPAELGDSAVYLCASSLDDGPGSGTQYFGPGTRLTVL.

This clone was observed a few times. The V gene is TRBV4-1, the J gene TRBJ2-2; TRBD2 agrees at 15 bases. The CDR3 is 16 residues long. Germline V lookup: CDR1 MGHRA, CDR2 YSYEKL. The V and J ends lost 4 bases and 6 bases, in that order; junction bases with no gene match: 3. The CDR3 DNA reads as TGCGCCAGCAGCCCCTGGACTAGCGGGGGGGCCGGGGAGCTGTTTTTT. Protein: CASSPWTSGGAGELFF.

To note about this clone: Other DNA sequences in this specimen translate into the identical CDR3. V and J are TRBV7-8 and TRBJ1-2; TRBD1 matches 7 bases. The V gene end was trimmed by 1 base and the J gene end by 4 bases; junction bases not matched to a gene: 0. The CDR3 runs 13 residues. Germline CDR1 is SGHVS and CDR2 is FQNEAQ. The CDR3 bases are TGTGCCAGCAGCTTAGACAGGGGCTATGGCTACACCTTC. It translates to CASSLDRGYGYTF. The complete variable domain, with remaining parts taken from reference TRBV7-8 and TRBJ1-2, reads GAGVSQSPRYKVAKRGQDVALRCDPISGHVSLFWYQQALGQGPEFLTYFQNEAQLDKSGLPSDRFFAERPEGSVSTLKIQRTQQEDSAVYLCASSLDRGYGYTFGSGTRLTVV.

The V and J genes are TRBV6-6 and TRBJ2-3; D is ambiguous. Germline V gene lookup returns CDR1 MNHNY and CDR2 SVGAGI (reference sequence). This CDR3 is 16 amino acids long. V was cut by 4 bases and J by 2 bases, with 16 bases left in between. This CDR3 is CASSSLGGPFTDTQYF. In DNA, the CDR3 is TGTGCCAGCAGTTCCCTAGGCGGACCTTTCACAGATACGCAGTATTTT.